Below, 28 T cell receptor beta chains from the same sample are listed, as sequenced in a study of post-analysis software for immune sequencing data. cDNA libraries of TCR beta carried unique molecular identifiers. TCRdb fed the PCR reads into MiXCR, producing one record per CDR3 protein. Found here are hundreds of thousands of distinct CDR3 sequences, 55% to 70% of them singletons; the top ten hold approximately 11%. Their specific antigens are unknown. Study-level findings and limits: Included in a set of roughly 5 TRBV segments more frequent in patients than controls were TRBV5-6, TRBV5-1 and TRBV20-1.

Sequences were obtained from blood. These receptors were taken from a girl aged 2 to 10 with multiple sclerosis.

This chain uses TRBV7-9 with TRBJ1-1; D ambiguous. The V gene's germline CDR1 is SEHNR and CDR2 FQNEAQ (reference sequence). The ends were cut back, 5 bases at V and 2 bases at J, with 12 bases in the middle. The CDR3 spans 14 residues. CDR3 protein: CASSPLDRNTEAFF. In DNA form, the CDR3 reads TGTGCCAGCAGCCCTTTGGATCGCAACACTGAAGCTTTCTTT.

This chain joins TRBV29-1 and TRBJ2-1; 7 nucleotides align to TRBD2. Trimming removed 4 bases from V and 4 bases from J; junction bases left unmatched: 7. The CDR3 is made up of 14 amino acids. Per germline, CDR1 SQVTM and CDR2 ANQGSEA. CDR3 nucleotides: TGCAGCGTTGTCCTGGGAGGGGTTTACAATGAGCAGTTCTTC. Protein sequence: CSVVLGGVYNEQFF.

This chain connects TRBV29-1 to TRBJ1-1, with D hard to call. V lost 4 bases to trimming and J lost 4 bases, with 10 bases between them. From germline, CDR1 is SQVTM and CDR2 ANQGSEA. The CDR3 sequence is 12 residues long. DNA for the CDR3: TGCAGCGTTGGCTCAGGAATCACTGAAGCTTTCTTT. Encoded protein: CSVGSGITEAFF.

This rearrangement joins TRBV7-2 to TRBJ1-2; 7 positions match TRBD1. Germline V CDR1 and CDR2: SGHTA, FQGNSA. This CDR3 has 14 amino acids. V lost 5 bases and J lost 3; bases outside the gene matches: 6. The CDR3 loop is CASSLTGEDYGYTF. DNA for the CDR3: TGTGCCAGCAGCCTTACAGGGGAGGACTATGGCTACACCTTC.

The J gene is TRBJ2-3, the V gene TRBV20-1, with 9 nucleotides matching TRBD2. The CDR3 extends over 15 amino acids. Germline lookup yields CDR1 DFQATT and CDR2 SNEGSKA (reference sequence). The trim removed 6 bases at V and 1 base at J, leaving 8 bases unmatched. The CDR3 reads CSALKAGGRTDTQYF. The CDR3 DNA follows: TGCAGTGCGCTCAAAGCGGGGGGTCGCACAGATACGCAGTATTTT.

The chain couples TRBV18 to TRBJ2-4; the D is unclear. This CDR3 has 12 amino acids. The germline V gene has CDR1 KGHSH and CDR2 LQKENI. V lost 6 bases and J lost 7, with 10 bases in between. The CDR3 coding sequence is TGTGCCAGCTCGTCGATAGAGAACATTCAGTACTTC. Its protein product is CASSSIENIQYF. Drawing the rest from reference TRBV18 and TRBJ2-4, the complete variable domain is NAGVMQNPRHLVRRRGQEARLRCSPMKGHSHVYWYRQLPEEGLKFMVYLQKENIIDESGMPKERFSAEFPKEGPSILRIQQVVRGDSAAYFCASSSIENIQYFGAGTRLSVL.

This clonotype is a singleton in its sample. The chain uses TRBV20-1 and TRBJ2-5, with 9 bases aligning to TRBD2. This CDR3 contains 13 residues. The germline V gene encodes CDR1 DFQATT and CDR2 SNEGSKA (reference sequence). V lost 4 bases, J lost 9 bases, and 9 bases stayed unmatched. CDR3 nucleotide sequence: TGCAGTGCTACCATCGGGACTAGCTATGCCCAGTACTTC. Translation: CSATIGTSYAQYF.

V is TRBV20-1 and J is TRBJ2-1; 7 nucleotides line up with TRBD1. The V gene's germline CDR1 is DFQATT and CDR2 SNEGSKA (reference sequence). V shed 6 bases and J 0 bases; nucleotides not matched to a gene: 8. This CDR3 is 15 amino acids long. The CDR3 sequence: CSALRQGSSYNEQFF. CDR3 coding DNA: TGCAGTGCCCTTCGACAGGGTAGCTCCTACAATGAGCAGTTCTTC.

A single count supports this clonotype. The chain combines TRBV20-1 with TRBJ1-2, with D uncertain. The CDR3 has 11 residues. Germline V CDR1 and CDR2: DFQATT, SNEGSKA (reference sequence). CDR3 residues: CALWINYGYTF. The DNA of the CDR3 is TGCGCCCTATGGATAAACTATGGCTACACCTTC.

This clonotype came up a few times. The chain uses TRBV20-1 and TRBJ2-7; 9 nucleotides match TRBD1. The CDR3 has 13 residues. Per germline, CDR1 DFQATT and CDR2 SNEGSKA (reference sequence). Trimming removed 6 bases from V and 7 bases from J; junction bases left unmatched: 10. The CDR3: CSAAGTGPGEQYF. The CDR3 DNA follows: TGCAGTGCAGCCGGGACAGGGCCGGGAGAGCAGTACTTC.

The V gene is TRBV12-3 or TRBV12-4, the J gene TRBJ2-1, with TRBD2 identical over 10 bases. This CDR3 contains 20 residues. The V segment lost 2 bases and the J segment 0 bases; nucleotides outside the gene matches: 13. The CDR3 nucleotides are TGTGCCAGCAGTTTACCGTCTACTACTAGCGGGGAATACTCCTACAATGAGCAGTTCTTC. It is translated as CASSLPSTTSGEYSYNEQFF.

The chain combines TRBV11-3 with TRBJ2-7; 14 positions agree with TRBD2. The J call may be in error: the DNA end matches TRBJ2-5 better. In germline, CDR1 is SGHNT, CDR2 YENEEA. There are 18 residues in the CDR3. CDR3 sequence: CASSLVAGLAGVQETQYF. CDR3 DNA: TGTGCCAGCAGCTTAGTAGCGGGACTAGCGGGGGTGCAAGAGACCCAGTACTTC.

CDR3 sequence: CASSARSGTRHGYTF. CDR3 DNA: TGTGCCAGCAGCGCTAGGTCAGGGACACGGCATGGCTACACCTTC. The chain carries TRBV27 and TRBJ1-2, with a weak D call TRBD1 (6 bases). Germline CDR1 reads MNHEY; CDR2 reads SMNVEV (reference sequence). V was clipped by 6 bases and J by 6 bases, with 20 bases between them. The CDR3 is 15 residues long.

V usage is TRBV7-9 and J usage is TRBJ2-1; the match to TRBD2 covers 9 bases. Germline V lookup: CDR1 SEHNR, CDR2 FQNEAQ (reference sequence). Germline trimming cut 8 bases from V and 1 base from J; bases unmatched to any gene: 12. The CDR3 has 17 amino acids. The CDR3 spells CASGQPSAGGSYNEQFF. The CDR3 DNA is TGTGCCAGCGGGCAGCCGTCAGCGGGGGGATCCTACAATGAGCAGTTCTTC.

This clonotype came up once. V is TRBV10-3 and J is TRBJ1-1; D uncertain. The CDR3 is 13 residues long. Trimming removed 7 bases from V and 6 bases from J, with 15 bases in between. Per the germline V gene, CDR1 is ENHRY and CDR2 is SYGVKD. The DNA for the CDR3 is TGTGCCATCATCGAACGGCCCGGTTCTGAAGCTTTCTTT. It translates to CAIIERPGSEAFF.

CDR3 residues: CSARDWQTYEQYF. In DNA form, the CDR3 reads TGCAGTGCTAGAGACTGGCAGACCTACGAGCAGTACTTC. The chain couples TRBV20-1 to TRBJ2-4, with no clear D. The tail of the sequence fits TRBJ2-7 better, so the J call may be wrong. The CDR3 has 13 residues. The germline V gene has CDR1 DFQATT and CDR2 SNEGSKA (reference sequence).

The V and J genes are TRBV20-1 and TRBJ2-7, with D tentatively TRBD2 (6 bases). CDR3 size: 14 residues. The germline V gene encodes CDR1 DFQATT and CDR2 SNEGSKA (reference sequence). V was pared by 6 bases and J by 3 bases, with 18 bases between. The CDR3 nucleotides are TGCAGTGCCAAAGGAGGGCCCCTGTACTACGAGCAGTACTTC. It encodes CSAKGGPLYYEQYF.

The chain recombines TRBV20-1 with TRBJ2-3, with 7 bases identical to TRBD2. This CDR3 has 18 amino acids. Germline assignment: CDR1 DFQATT and CDR2 SNEGSKA (reference sequence). Losses at the gene ends were 6 bases for V and 4 bases for J; bases not matched to a gene: 22. In DNA form, the CDR3 reads TGCAGTGCCCAAGCCGGGGGGATGGGCGGGAGACCGGCAGATACGCAGTATTTT. This gives the protein CSAQAGGMGGRPADTQYF.

The rearrangement links TRBV29-1 to TRBJ2-1; TRBD2 matches at 10 bases. The V gene end was trimmed by 2 bases and the J gene end by 5 bases; junction bases not matched to a gene: 15. CDR3 length: 18 amino acids. Germline V lookup: CDR1 SQVTM, CDR2 ANQGSEA. CDR3 coding DNA: TGCAGCGTTGAACGGCGACCAGCGGGAGGGCCGCTCCACAATGAGCAGTTCTTC. Translated: CSVERRPAGGPLHNEQFF.

The J gene is TRBJ2-1, the V gene TRBV2; D unclear. Germline lookup yields CDR1 SNHLY and CDR2 FYNNEI. V lost 6 bases, J lost 0 bases, and 9 bases lay in between. The length of the CDR3 is 14 residues. The CDR3 DNA follows: TGTGCCAGCAGCCCTGCAGCCTCCTACAATGAGCAGTTCTTC. It specifies CASSPAASYNEQFF. Variable domain in full (rest from reference TRBV2 and TRBJ2-1): EPEVTQTPSHQVTQMGQEVILRCVPISNHLYFYWYRQILGQKVEFLVSFYNNEISEKSEIFDDQFSVERPDGSNFTLKIRSTKLEDSAMYFCASSPAASYNEQFFGPGTRLTVL.

The chain employs TRBV15 and TRBJ2-7; D is perhaps TRBD2 (6 bases). The CDR3 has 15 residues. Trimming took off 1 base at V and 0 bases at J, with 10 bases between the two ends. The germline gives CDR1 LNHNV, CDR2 YYDKDF (reference sequence). DNA of the CDR3: TGTGCCACCAGCAGAGCCCCCGGGAGCTCCTACGAGCAGTACTTC. Amino acid sequence: CATSRAPGSSYEQYF. Filled out from reference TRBV15 and TRBJ2-7, the complete variable domain reads DAMVIQNPRYQVTQFGKPVTLSCSQTLNHNVMYWYQQKSSQAPKLLFHYYDKDFNNEADTPDNFQSRRPNTSFCFLDIRSPGLGDTAMYLCATSRAPGSSYEQYFGPGTRLTVT.

The rearrangement uses TRBV10-3 and TRBJ1-1; D is possibly TRBD1 (6 bases). The CDR3 contains 14 residues. V shed 2 bases and J shed 5 bases, with 12 bases lying between them. CDR1 ENHRY and CDR2 SYGVKD come from the germline V gene. This CDR3 is CAISEKRGATEAFF. The CDR3 coding sequence is TGTGCCATCAGTGAGAAACGGGGGGCAACTGAAGCTTTCTTT.

This clonotype was counted a few times. The chain is built from TRBV12-3 or TRBV12-4 and TRBJ1-1; TRBD1 matches at 9 bases. The junction had 13 bases not matched to a gene; V was cut back by 7 bases and J by 1 base. The CDR3 sequence is 17 residues long. The CDR3 protein is CASNPGDRANWNTEAFF. In DNA, the CDR3 is TGTGCCAGCAACCCAGGGGACAGGGCAAACTGGAACACTGAAGCTTTCTTT.

This clonotype has more than one count but fewer than ten. The chain uses TRBV7-3 and TRBJ2-3, with 7 bases aligning to TRBD2. V shed 4 bases and J 6 bases; nucleotides not matched to a gene: 7. Germline CDR1 is SGHTA and CDR2 is FQGTGA. The CDR3 totals 14 residues. The CDR3 nucleotides read TGTGCCAGCAGCTCCCAGAGCGGGACGGATACGCAGTATTTT. This sequence encodes CASSSQSGTDTQYF.

This clonotype has more than one count but fewer than ten. J is TRBJ2-7 and V is TRBV4-1; 10 nucleotides match TRBD2. There are 17 residues in the CDR3. Trimming cost V 1 base and J 3 bases; bases outside gene matches: 9. Looked up from germline, CDR1 is MGHRA and CDR2 is YSYEKL. The CDR3 loop is CASSQGASGREVYEQYF. CDR3 nucleotides: TGCGCCAGCAGCCAAGGGGCTAGCGGGAGAGAAGTCTACGAGCAGTACTTC.

As to this clonotype: Relative to the germline gene, one junction end is altered; a read error may explain this. The CDR3 spells CGAPPTGISNEQFF. In DNA form, the CDR3 reads TGCGGTGCTCCACCTACAGGGATCTCCAATGAGCAGTTCTTC. The chain combines TRBV20-1 with TRBJ2-1; a weak D match, TRBD1 (6 bases). Germline loops: CDR1 DFQATT, CDR2 SNEGSKA (reference sequence). The length of the CDR3 is 14 residues.

The CDR3 spells CASSPSLEGSHEQYF. The CDR3 nucleotides read TGTGCCAGCAGCCCCTCCCTTGAGGGGTCGCACGAGCAGTACTTC. The chain combines TRBV6-6 with TRBJ2-7; D may match TRBD1 or TRBD2 (5 bases each). The CDR3 is made up of 15 amino acids. CDR1 is MNHNY and CDR2 is SVGAGI in the germline V gene (reference sequence). V lost 6 bases and J lost 5, with 20 bases in between.

This chain joins TRBV9 and TRBJ1-1; D unclear. V dropped 0 bases and J dropped 1 base, with 10 bases sitting between them. Per germline, CDR1 SGDLS and CDR2 YYNGEE. This CDR3 contains 15 residues. CDR3 sequence (DNA): TGTGCCAGCAGCGTAGAGGTATCGCAGAACACTGAAGCTTTCTTT. This codes for CASSVEVSQNTEAFF.